A selection of T cell receptor beta chains follows, all from one sample in a study of early T cells in non-severe SARS-CoV-2 infection. TCRdb recomputed calls from the 5' RACE reads with MiXCR, one row per CDR3 protein. The sample lists tens of thousands of distinct CDR3 sequences, more than 10% seen once, with about a sixth in the top ten. Sequencing was done on a sample of whole blood. Receptors were obtained from an adult who was a healthcare worker with PCR-confirmed SARS-CoV-2 infection or an uninfected control (not recorded which). Both conserved end residues are part of each CDR3. Clone size appears in some rows only: once, few, many, or a class for an expanded clone.

abundance	v_gene	j_gene	CDR3aa
many	TRBV6-1	TRBJ2-7	CASRTLRGSDYEQYF
-	TRBV2	TRBJ2-2	CASSVGGFTGELFF
few	TRBV11-2	TRBJ2-7	CASSLDPTGEGHEQYF
many	TRBV6-2/TRBV6-3	TRBJ1-1	CASSLGYTEAFF
few	TRBV9	TRBJ2-5	CASSVDLSAPGTQYF
many	TRBV5-1	TRBJ1-1	CASSTTGPMNTEAFF
once	TRBV5-6	TRBJ1-6	CASSPSLMSPLHF
many	TRBV6-5	TRBJ1-2	CATQGFAGGYTF
many	TRBV9	TRBJ2-3	CASSVGTDTQYF
few	TRBV11-2	TRBJ1-2	CASPWGGLLSYYGYTF
many	TRBV20-1	TRBJ2-7	CSASDSRRTSGGLTYEQYF
few	TRBV5-4	TRBJ2-1	CASSHRSPGLAGEVNEQFF
few	TRBV4-2	TRBJ1-4	CASSQGDSNEKLFF
many	TRBV20-1	TRBJ1-5	CSARAPGQSYQPQHF
many	TRBV5-1	TRBJ2-5	CASSLATGAFGKTQYF
few	TRBV4-3	TRBJ1-4	CASSQDGGEKKLFF
few	TRBV11-2	TRBJ1-6	CASREGTGGKNSPLHF
-	TRBV12-3/TRBV12-4	TRBJ2-3	CASTPRGWTDTQYF
-	TRBV6-2/TRBV6-3	TRBJ2-3	CASSYGTDTQYF
medium-sized	TRBV7-9	TRBJ2-1	CASSLELSRFF
-	TRBV3-1	TRBJ2-4	CASSPPGGGLGIQYF
many	TRBV12-3/TRBV12-4	TRBJ1-5	CASSFQLAGQPQHF
many	TRBV5-1	TRBJ2-7	CASKDGSLTYEQYF
few	TRBV7-2	TRBJ2-3	CASSLYSRSQADTQYF
few	TRBV20-1	TRBJ1-2	CSARAPGQHGYTF
many	TRBV18	TRBJ2-3	CASSPTKDTQYF
-	TRBV20-1	TRBJ2-1	CSARPSHRGSYNEQFF
-	TRBV30	TRBJ2-7	CAWSVQDYEQYF
few	TRBV7-2	TRBJ2-3	CASSLTRSGTDTQYF
few	TRBV5-5	TRBJ1-2	CASSLRQGEYGYTF
many	TRBV28	TRBJ1-1	CASSLSYYGAFF
-	TRBV12-3/TRBV12-4	TRBJ1-1	CASSSGGTEAFF
once	TRBV10-1	TRBJ2-3	CASSESETYASTDTQYF
many	TRBV29-1	TRBJ2-5	CSVDPKGGQETQYF
many	TRBV29-1	TRBJ2-7	CSVTLGQGTEQYF
few	TRBV29-1	TRBJ2-1	CSVKKNSYNEQFF
few	TRBV5-5	TRBJ2-3	CASSNLPGQESTQYF
many	TRBV7-9	TRBJ2-1	CASSFRASGRRDNEQFF
many	TRBV6-6	TRBJ1-5	CASSYLTGTASNQPQHF
-	TRBV3-1	TRBJ2-3	CASSQRELAGTDTQYF
many	TRBV4-3	TRBJ1-6	CASSRGGVDSPLHF
few	TRBV5-1	TRBJ2-5	CASSSVGGQGTQYF
-	TRBV11-3	TRBJ2-3	CASSLGTARGDTQYF
many	TRBV5-1	TRBJ2-2	CASSLGQGLAGELFF
-	TRBV5-1	TRBJ2-7	CASFPDSSYEQYF
-	TRBV7-8	TRBJ2-2	CASSKRLAANTGELFF
-	TRBV7-9	TRBJ2-1	CASSFNFGVNNEQFF
many	TRBV4-1	TRBJ2-1	CASSHSGVGNEQFF
-	TRBV9	TRBJ2-3	CASSVAAGGDTDTQYF
many	TRBV6-2/TRBV6-3	TRBJ2-5	CASSYAGKETQYF
few	TRBV12-3/TRBV12-4	TRBJ2-3	CASKGGPSTDTQYF
few	TRBV13	TRBJ1-2	CASTHRGRNGYTF
many	TRBV3-1	TRBJ2-1	CASSFRVIDNEQFF
many	TRBV11-3	TRBJ2-5	CASSSSRTGGRETQYF
many	TRBV6-2/TRBV6-3	TRBJ1-1	CASRTGNTEAFF